Below, 18 T cell receptor beta chains from the same sample are listed, as sequenced in a study of naive and memory T cell subsets. Two oligonucleotides, mixed equimolar, formed the beta constant-region primer covering TRBC1 and TRBC2. Nested alpha and beta constant-region primers with the SP2 primer drove four PCR rounds on ligated cDNA. TCRdb ran MiXCR on the UMI-ligation and nested PCR reads and lists one entry per CDR3 protein. The profile shows fewer than 150,000 distinct CDR3 sequences, approximately 20% of them singletons. Whole-study results and caveats: A few larger clonotypes appeared in naive repertoires, especially CD8, possibly memory cells re-expressing CD45RA.

Antigens for these TCRs are unknown. The sample comprised naive CD8+ T cells from blood. These receptors were collected from a human donor in good health.

This clonotype was seen more than once but under ten times. The chain joins TRBV28 to TRBJ2-3, with D unclear. This CDR3 region has 13 residues. In germline, CDR1 is MDHEN, CDR2 SYDVKM. V dropped 5 bases and J dropped 2 bases, with 8 bases sitting between them. The CDR3, as DNA: TGTGCCAGCAGTCTCTTGGACACAGATACGCAGTATTTT. Amino acid sequence: CASSLLDTDTQYF.

The chain employs TRBV2 and TRBJ2-3; TRBD1 aligns across 9 bases. Germline CDR1 is SNHLY and CDR2 is FYNNEI. This CDR3 contains 14 residues. J was trimmed by 6 bases and V by 5 bases; bases with no gene match: 6. The CDR3 region is CASSPGQGIDTQYF. The CDR3 DNA sequence: TGTGCCAGCAGTCCGGGACAGGGAATTGATACGCAGTATTTT.

This clonotype was seen more than once but under ten times. The V gene is TRBV24-1, the J gene TRBJ2-7; D might be TRBD1 (5 bases). Deletions cut 2 bases from V and 4 bases from J, with 11 bases between. The CDR3 is 14 residues long. Germline V lookup: CDR1 KGHDR, CDR2 SFDVKD. The CDR3 sequence: CATSDSADSYEQYF. The CDR3 nucleotides read TGTGCCACCAGTGATTCGGCCGACAGTTACGAGCAGTACTTC.

This rearrangement joins TRBV20-1 to TRBJ1-4; no firm D call. The CDR3 has 18 residues. Trimming stripped 6 bases from V and 3 bases from J, with 26 bases between. Germline CDR1 is DFQATT and CDR2 is SNEGSKA (reference sequence). The CDR3 loop is CSARNINSLQPANEKLFF. In DNA, the CDR3 is TGCAGTGCGCGAAATATAAACAGCCTGCAGCCGGCTAATGAAAAACTGTTTTTT.

The table lists this clonotype with a few counts. The CDR3 nucleotides read TGTGCCAGCAGCTTAGCTAGCGGGAATGAGCAGTTCTTC. Translated, it gives CASSLASGNEQFF. V gene TRBV7-6 combines with J gene TRBJ2-1; 7 nucleotides align to TRBD2. The germline V gene has CDR1 SGHVS and CDR2 FNYEAQ. CDR3 length: 13 residues. The V segment lost 0 bases and the J segment 7 bases; nucleotides outside the gene matches: 0.

This clonotype was seen repeatedly, ten times or more. V usage is TRBV7-9 and J usage is TRBJ2-1, with D unclear. The ends were cut back, 3 bases at V and 3 bases at J, with 9 bases in the middle. Per germline, CDR1 SEHNR and CDR2 FQNEAQ (reference sequence). The length of the CDR3 is 14 residues. CDR3 nucleotides: TGTGCCAGCAGCTTGGTTGGCGACTACAATGAGCAGTTCTTC. Protein sequence: CASSLVGDYNEQFF. Complete variable domain (other parts from reference TRBV7-9 and TRBJ2-1): DTGVSQNPRHKITKRGQNVTFRCDPISEHNRLYWYRQTLGQGPEFLTYFQNEAQLEKSRLLSDRFSAERPKGSFSTLEIQRTEQGDSAMYLCASSLVGDYNEQFFGPGTRLTVL.

This clonotype was counted only a few times. The chain combines TRBV2 with TRBJ2-2, with 11 bases aligning to TRBD2. The V segment lost 3 bases and the J segment 3 bases; nucleotides outside the gene matches: 6. Germline V gene lookup returns CDR1 SNHLY and CDR2 FYNNEI. The CDR3 runs to 17 residues. CDR3 bases: TGTGCCAGCAGTGAGCCTAGCGGGAGGTTATACACCGGGGAGCTGTTTTTT. This translates into CASSEPSGRLYTGELFF.

This chain links TRBV2 with TRBJ2-7; D might be TRBD1 or TRBD2, each matching 5 bases. The CDR3 is 14 residues long. Trimming removed 3 bases from V and 3 bases from J, with 12 bases in between. Germline assignment: CDR1 SNHLY and CDR2 FYNNEI. CDR3 nucleotide sequence: TGTGCCAGCAGTGACGGGACCGACTACTACGAGCAGTACTTC. It is translated as CASSDGTDYYEQYF.

V gene TRBV7-9 combines with J gene TRBJ2-3; the match to TRBD2 covers 8 bases. J gave up 1 base and V 5 bases, and 26 bases lay outside the gene matches. The CDR3 contains 22 residues. Germline CDR1 and CDR2: SEHNR and FQNEAQ (reference sequence). The CDR3: CASSRTRGTSGRELRGTDTQYF. CDR3 coding DNA: TGTGCCAGCAGCCGTACGAGGGGTACTAGCGGAAGAGAATTGAGAGGCACAGATACGCAGTATTTT.

This clonotype was observed a few times. The chain employs TRBV27 and TRBJ1-5; the D is unclear. Germline V gene lookup returns CDR1 MNHEY and CDR2 SMNVEV (reference sequence). V lost 0 bases, J lost 2 bases, and 8 bases lay in between. CDR3 length: 15 residues. The CDR3 reads CASSLSGRGNQPQHF. CDR3 bases: TGTGCCAGCAGTTTATCGGGGAGAGGCAATCAGCCCCAGCATTTT.

This clonotype was counted a few times. The rearrangement uses TRBV27 and TRBJ2-2; D unclear. The CDR3 runs 13 residues. The ends were cut back, 0 bases at V and 8 bases at J, with 7 bases in the middle. CDR1 and CDR2 (germline): MNHEY, SMNVEV (reference sequence). The CDR3 nucleotides are TGTGCCAGCAGTTTATCAGGCCTGGGGGAGCTGTTTTTT. Amino acids: CASSLSGLGELFF.

V usage is TRBV12-3 or TRBV12-4 and J usage is TRBJ2-7; possibly TRBD1 for D (5 bases). V was cut by 7 bases and J by 3 bases, with 13 bases left in between. The CDR3 covers 13 residues. The CDR3 loop is CASNPLTVYEQYF. In DNA form, the CDR3 reads TGTGCCAGCAATCCCCTGACAGTCTACGAGCAGTACTTC.

This clonotype was picked up many times. This sequence joins TRBV6-5 and TRBJ2-7; tentative D call: TRBD2 (6 bases). Germline V gene data show CDR1 as MNHEY and CDR2 as SVGAGI. Trimming cost V 4 bases and J 3 bases, with 10 bases left between them. The CDR3 length is 13 residues. This chain's CDR3 is CASSSDYIYEQYF. DNA of the CDR3: TGTGCCAGCAGTTCGGACTACATCTACGAGCAGTACTTC.

This chain links TRBV25-1 with TRBJ1-1; weak D call: TRBD1 (5 bases). Germline CDR1 MGHDK, CDR2 SYGVNS. This CDR3 spans 16 amino acids. The V end lost 1 base, the J end lost 7 bases, and 19 bases lay between the germline ends. Here the CDR3 reads CASSEWSEGTGNEAFF. The CDR3 coding sequence is TGTGCCAGCAGTGAATGGTCAGAAGGGACCGGTAATGAAGCTTTCTTT.

This clonotype was found once. The gene calls are TRBV7-2 and TRBJ2-1; 8 nucleotides align to TRBD1. CDR3 length equals 20 residues. The trim removed 2 bases at V and 7 bases at J, leaving 22 bases unmatched. The germline gives CDR1 SGHTA, CDR2 FQGNSA. CDR3 in DNA: TGTGCCAGCAGCTTATCCTCCGTCCAGGGGGCAATGTTGTATATAAATGAGCAGTTCTTC. It yields the protein CASSLSSVQGAMLYINEQFF. Complete variable domain (other parts from reference TRBV7-2 and TRBJ2-1): GAGVSQSPSNKVTEKGKDVELRCDPISGHTALYWYRQSLGQGLEFLIYFQGNSAPDKSGLPSDRFSAERTGGSVSTLTIQRTQQEDSAVYLCASSLSSVQGAMLYINEQFFGPGTRLTVL.

This rearrangement joins TRBV2 to TRBJ2-3; D is unresolved. V was pared by 11 bases and J by 5 bases, with 14 bases between. The CDR3 is 12 residues long. Germline-derived CDR1 and CDR2 are SNHLY and FYNNEI. As DNA, the CDR3 is TGTGCCTGCTCGCGACAAGAAGATACGCAGTATTTT. Its translation is CACSRQEDTQYF.

The rearrangement joins TRBV24-1 to TRBJ2-1; D remains unclear. CDR3 length equals 13 residues. Trimming pared 1 base from V and 7 bases from J, leaving 7 bases between. CDR1 KGHDR and CDR2 SFDVKD come from the germline V gene. The CDR3 DNA follows: TGTGCCACCAGTGATTTACCAGGTAATGAGCAGTTCTTC. It is translated as CATSDLPGNEQFF.

The sample holds a few counts of this clonotype. J is TRBJ1-1 and V is TRBV7-9; possibly TRBD1 for D (6 bases). The germline CDR1 and CDR2 sequences are SEHNR and FQNEAQ (reference sequence). The CDR3 loop spans 14 amino acids. The V end lost 3 bases, the J end lost 4 bases, and 12 bases lay between the germline ends. The CDR3 spells CASSLDSPSTEAFF. DNA for the CDR3: TGTGCCAGCAGCTTGGACAGCCCCTCCACTGAAGCTTTCTTT.